The source of this T cell receptor (beta chain) is a study of glioma-infiltrating T cells. This clonotype was recorded at least ten times. TCR alpha and beta CDR3 regions were amplified from RNA using iRepertoire nested multiplex PCR. TCRdb re-analysed the multiplex PCR reads in MiXCR, keeping a single row per CDR3 protein. Among more than 100,000 distinct CDR3 sequences listed, approximately 28% were seen once. V was shortened by 3 bases and J by 0 bases, with 8 bases between the two germline ends. This CDR3 contains 15 residues. Germline CDR1 and CDR2: SGHTA and FQGNSA. The source is a human donor with low-grade glioma or glioblastoma, undergoing nonglioma brain surgery, or in good health (not recorded which). Sequencing used glioma tissue, nonneoplastic brain tissue, or PBMCs (not recorded which). This rearrangement joins TRBV7-2 to TRBJ2-2; D gene unclear. The CDR3 region is CASSFQPTNTGELFF. The CDR3, as DNA: TGTGCCAGCAGCTTCCAGCCGACGAACACCGGGGAGCTGTTTTTT.